This passage covers 28 T cell receptor beta chains from one sample sequenced in a study of blood T cell repertoires in COVID-19. The assay was immunoSEQ multiplex PCR, and TCRdb's table has in-frame clones only and misses some. The data show 35,000 to 40,000 clones, with approximately 90% seen just once and about 10% held by the top ten. The sequenced material came from peripheral blood. All receptors come from a man aged 55 to 70 with active COVID-19.

The J gene is TRBJ2-3, the V gene TRBV6-2 or TRBV6-3; TRBD2 matches 11 bases. Trimming removed 4 bases from V and 5 bases from J; junction bases left unmatched: 8. This CDR3 comprises 16 residues. Germline V gene lookup returns CDR1 MNHEY and CDR2 SVGEGT. DNA for the CDR3: TGTGCCAGCAGTTTGGGACTAGCGGCTCTTGGAGATACGCAGTATTTT. It specifies CASSLGLAALGDTQYF.

The chain couples TRBV2 to TRBJ2-2; D gene unclear. Per germline, CDR1 SNHLY and CDR2 FYNNEI. Trimming removed 11 bases from V and 6 bases from J, with 19 bases in between. The length of the CDR3 is 14 residues. CDR3 nucleotide sequence: TGTGCCTCGAACCCACTTTCGGCGGCCGGGGAGCTGTTTTTT. Amino acid sequence: CASNPLSAAGELFF.

V and J are TRBV4-1 and TRBJ2-7; TRBD2 agrees at 11 bases. CDR1 and CDR2 from the germline V gene are MGHRA and YSYEKL. This CDR3 is built from 19 residues. V shed 0 bases and J 6 bases; nucleotides not matched to a gene: 16. This chain's CDR3 is CASSQDHRGLAEGGREQYF. CDR3 coding DNA: TGCGCCAGCAGCCAAGATCACCGGGGACTAGCGGAGGGGGGCCGCGAGCAGTACTTC.

The V call is TRBV9, the J call TRBJ1-2; 7 positions match TRBD1. The germline CDR1 and CDR2 sequences are SGDLS and YYNGEE. The V gene end was trimmed by 0 bases and the J gene end by 8 bases; junction bases not matched to a gene: 10. The CDR3 has 15 amino acids. The CDR3 loop is CASSVVSRQGGGYTF. CDR3 DNA sequence: TGTGCCAGCAGCGTAGTATCAAGGCAGGGGGGCGGCTACACCTTC.

This clone occurred a few times. The rearrangement uses TRBV25-1 and TRBJ2-1, with TRBD2 matching over 7 bases. The CDR3 spans 12 residues. J was trimmed by 9 bases and V by 8 bases; bases with no gene match: 7. Germline CDR1 and CDR2: MGHDK and SYGVNS. The DNA for the CDR3 is TGTGCCAGCTCGGAGGGGACTACTGAGCAGTTCTTC. Protein sequence: CASSEGTTEQFF.

This clone was observed a handful of times. V usage is TRBV19 and J usage is TRBJ2-3; 9 bases agree with TRBD2. CDR3 length: 16 residues. The V gene's germline CDR1 is LNHDA and CDR2 SQIVND (reference sequence). V was pared by 5 bases and J by 2 bases, with 8 bases of the junction left unmatched. In nucleotides, the CDR3 is TGTGCCAGTAGTCCCAGGGGCGGGAGGGCCACAGATACGCAGTATTTT. The encoded protein is CASSPRGGRATDTQYF.

V is TRBV9 and J is TRBJ2-3, with D tentatively TRBD2 (5 bases). CDR3 length: 14 amino acids. Germline assignment: CDR1 SGDLS and CDR2 YYNGEE. V shed 1 base and J shed 1 base, with 7 bases lying between them. In DNA form, the CDR3 reads TGTGCCAGCAGCGTACTAGCAGGCACAGATACGCAGTATTTT. This sequence encodes CASSVLAGTDTQYF.

The gene calls are TRBV18 and TRBJ2-2; TRBD1 matches at 10 bases. V dropped 6 bases and J dropped 4; count of bases not matched to a gene: 5. CDR1 KGHSH and CDR2 LQKENI come from the germline V gene. The CDR3 runs to 15 residues. The chain's CDR3 is CASSSTGGVTGELFF. CDR3 sequence (DNA): TGTGCCAGCTCGTCGACAGGGGGCGTCACCGGGGAGCTGTTTTTT.

The chain joins TRBV6-5 to TRBJ2-1, with a possible D match to TRBD2 (5 bases). The CDR3 contains 15 residues. CDR1 and CDR2 from the germline V gene are MNHEY and SVGAGI. V lost 8 bases and J lost 7, with 21 bases in between. The DNA for the CDR3 is TGTGCCAGCGGCAGAGGGAGTTCAATCGGGAATGAGCAGTTCTTC. Translated: CASGRGSSIGNEQFF.

V is TRBV30 and J is TRBJ2-2, with 13 positions matching TRBD2. In germline, CDR1 is GTSNPN, CDR2 SVGIG (reference sequence). The CDR3 is made up of 15 amino acids. With V trimmed by 4 bases and J by 6 bases, 5 bases remained unmatched. The CDR3, as DNA: TGTGCCTGGACCAGAGGACTAGCGGGAGCCGGGGAGCTGTTTTTT. Translating gives CAWTRGLAGAGELFF.

The chain uses TRBV11-2 and TRBJ2-7, with 7 bases lining up with TRBD1. The CDR3 loop spans 13 amino acids. V was pared by 2 bases and J by 3 bases, with 1 base of the junction left unmatched. CDR1 and CDR2 from the germline V gene are SGHAT and FQNNGV. The CDR3 sequence is CASSLTGVYEQYF. In DNA, the CDR3 is TGTGCCAGCAGCTTAACAGGGGTCTACGAGCAGTACTTC.

J is TRBJ2-2 and V is TRBV19, with TRBD1 identical over 7 bases. This CDR3 region has 14 residues. The germline CDR1 and CDR2 sequences are LNHDA and SQIVND (reference sequence). V was pared by 6 bases and J by 7 bases, with 8 bases of the junction left unmatched. CDR3 protein: CASRLQGLGGELFF. CDR3 DNA: TGTGCCAGTAGACTACAGGGGTTAGGCGGGGAGCTGTTTTTT.

In its sample, this clone was seen a few times. V and J are TRBV10-2 and TRBJ1-5; D is undetermined. The CDR3 is made up of 14 amino acids. Germline CDR1 WSHSY, CDR2 SAAADI. V was clipped by 2 bases and J by 4 bases, with 9 bases between them. As DNA, the CDR3 is TGCGCCAGCAGTGAGGTGGCCTTGAATCAGCCCCAGCATTTT. Its translation: CASSEVALNQPQHF.

This clone was detected once. The chain has TRBV5-1 and TRBJ2-1; maybe TRBD2 (6 bases). V was trimmed by 4 bases and J by 4 bases, leaving 18 bases between them. The CDR3 is 16 amino acids. CDR1 and CDR2 from the germline V gene are SGHRS and YFSETQ. The CDR3 bases are TGCGCCAGCAGCCTGTCTTTGGGAGGAGGTTACAATGAGCAGTTCTTC. It yields the protein CASSLSLGGGYNEQFF.

This chain connects TRBV18 to TRBJ2-3, with D possibly TRBD1 on 5 matching bases. Per the germline V gene, CDR1 is KGHSH and CDR2 is LQKENI. V lost 3 bases and J 0 bases, leaving 10 bases between the germline ends. The CDR3 extends over 15 amino acids. The CDR3 region is CASSPGQGSTDTQYF. CDR3 nucleotide sequence: TGTGCCAGCTCACCCGGGCAGGGTAGCACAGATACGCAGTATTTT. Looking up the rest from reference TRBV18 and TRBJ2-3 gives the full variable domain: NAGVMQNPRHLVRRRGQEARLRCSPMKGHSHVYWYRQLPEEGLKFMVYLQKENIIDESGMPKERFSAEFPKEGPSILRIQQVVRGDSAAYFCASSPGQGSTDTQYFGPGTRLTVL.

The rearrangement links TRBV6-4 to TRBJ2-4; weak D call: TRBD2 (5 bases). The CDR3 consists of 17 residues. The V gene's germline CDR1 is MRHNA and CDR2 SNTAGT. Trimming stripped 10 bases from V and 1 base from J, with 23 bases between. CDR3 DNA: TGTGCCAACACGATTGGACCGGGAATGGGGGCCAAAAACATTCAGTACTTC. Its protein is CANTIGPGMGAKNIQYF.

This CDR3 reads CASSPLAGVTYNEQFF. The CDR3 nucleotides read TGTGCCAGCAGCCCTCTAGCGGGAGTCACCTACAATGAGCAGTTCTTC. The V call is TRBV7-8, the J call TRBJ2-1; 10 bases are a match to TRBD2. Germline assignment: CDR1 SGHVS and CDR2 FQNEAQ. V was clipped by 5 bases and J by 2 bases; unmatched bases: 6. This CDR3 spans 16 amino acids.

This chain joins TRBV12-3 or TRBV12-4 and TRBJ2-5; no reliable D call. The V end lost 3 bases, the J end lost 2 bases, and 7 bases lay between the germline ends. This CDR3 is built from 13 residues. The CDR3 DNA reads TGTGCCAGCAGTTTTCCAGGTCAAGAGACCCAGTACTTC. It yields the protein CASSFPGQETQYF.

The chain carries TRBV27 and TRBJ2-7, with 7 bases lining up with TRBD1. The V gene's germline CDR1 is MNHEY and CDR2 SMNVEV (reference sequence). The CDR3 is 16 amino acids. With V trimmed by 7 bases and J by 3 bases, 15 bases remained unmatched. In nucleotides, the CDR3 is TGTGCCAGCATCAAGACCGGAACCGCAGGGGGCTACGAGCAGTACTTC. It codes for CASIKTGTAGGYEQYF.

The chain uses TRBV3-1 (or the pseudogene TRBV3-2) and TRBJ1-3, with D possibly matching TRBD1 (6 bases). V gave up 5 bases and J gave up 0 bases, with 17 bases separating them. Per germline, CDR1 LGHDT and CDR2 YNNKEL (reference sequence). The CDR3 runs to 17 residues. CDR3 DNA sequence: TGTGCCAGCAGCGCTAATCACAGGGAGATCTCTGGAAACACCATATATTTT. Amino acid sequence: CASSANHREISGNTIYF.

The V call is TRBV3-1 (or the pseudogene TRBV3-2), the J call TRBJ2-7; D is perhaps TRBD1 (6 bases). V dropped 2 bases and J dropped 5 bases, with 10 bases sitting between them. CDR3 length equals 13 residues. Germline V gene sequence: CDR1 LGHDT, CDR2 YNNKEL (reference sequence). The CDR3 nucleotides are TGTGCCAGCAGCCAAATACAGGGAGACGAGCAGTACTTC. This gives the protein CASSQIQGDEQYF.

This clone was seen once. The chain joins TRBV6-5 to TRBJ2-7; no clear D. The CDR3 is 14 residues long. V lost 5 bases to trimming and J lost 2 bases, with 13 bases between them. The germline V gene encodes CDR1 MNHEY and CDR2 SVGAGI. The CDR3 bases are TGTGCCAGCAGTCCCTCGACACAGACCTACGAGCAGTACTTC. It specifies CASSPSTQTYEQYF.

The CDR3: CASSLSGETQYF. CDR3 nucleotide sequence: TGTGCCAGCAGTTTATCCGGGGAGACCCAGTACTTC. The J gene is TRBJ2-5, the V gene TRBV12-3 or TRBV12-4; D call uncertain. Deletions cut 2 bases from V and 5 bases from J, with 6 bases between. The CDR3 has 12 amino acids.

This clone appeared a single time. V and J are TRBV5-5 and TRBJ2-7; 10 nucleotides align to TRBD1. The CDR3 length is 17 residues. The germline gives CDR1 SGHKS, CDR2 YYEKEE (reference sequence). V shed 1 base, J shed 3 bases, and the junction held 10 bases outside the gene matches. CDR3 sequence (DNA): TGTGCCAGCAGCTTGTTGTCTTTGCGGGACAGGGGCTACGAGCAGTACTTC. Translation gives CASSLLSLRDRGYEQYF.

This clone was recorded a few times. V and J are TRBV5-1 and TRBJ1-1, with 7 nucleotides matching TRBD1. Germline CDR1 reads SGHRS; CDR2 reads YFSETQ. With V trimmed by 3 bases and J by 0 bases, 11 bases remained unmatched. The CDR3 extends over 17 amino acids. The CDR3 sequence is CASSSMTGRNMNTEAFF. As DNA, the CDR3 is TGCGCCAGCAGCTCAATGACAGGGCGGAACATGAACACTGAAGCTTTCTTT.

V usage is TRBV18 and J usage is TRBJ2-3; 7 bases are shared with TRBD1. Germline loops: CDR1 KGHSH, CDR2 LQKENI. This CDR3 has 15 residues. J was trimmed by 2 bases and V by 3 bases; bases with no gene match: 5. CDR3 in DNA: TGTGCCAGCTCACCGGGGACAGACCTCACAGATACGCAGTATTTT. Encoded protein: CASSPGTDLTDTQYF.

The V gene is TRBV6-2 or TRBV6-3, the J gene TRBJ2-1; TRBD2 aligns across 8 bases. The CDR3 consists of 16 residues. Per germline, CDR1 MNHEY and CDR2 SVGEGT. Unmatched junction bases numbered 7, after V lost 0 bases and J lost 6 bases. CDR3 amino acids: CASSYSPAGVFNEQFF. The CDR3 nucleotides read TGTGCCAGCAGTTACTCCCCAGCGGGAGTCTTCAATGAGCAGTTCTTC.

The chain employs TRBV6-1 and TRBJ1-5, with D perhaps TRBD1 (5 bases). Germline CDR1 MNHNS, CDR2 SASEGT. The ends were cut back, 1 base at V and 7 bases at J, with 11 bases in the middle. The CDR3 is made up of 14 amino acids. The CDR3 sequence is CASSEGGERQPQHF. CDR3 coding DNA: TGTGCCAGCAGTGAAGGGGGGGAGCGGCAGCCCCAGCATTTT.